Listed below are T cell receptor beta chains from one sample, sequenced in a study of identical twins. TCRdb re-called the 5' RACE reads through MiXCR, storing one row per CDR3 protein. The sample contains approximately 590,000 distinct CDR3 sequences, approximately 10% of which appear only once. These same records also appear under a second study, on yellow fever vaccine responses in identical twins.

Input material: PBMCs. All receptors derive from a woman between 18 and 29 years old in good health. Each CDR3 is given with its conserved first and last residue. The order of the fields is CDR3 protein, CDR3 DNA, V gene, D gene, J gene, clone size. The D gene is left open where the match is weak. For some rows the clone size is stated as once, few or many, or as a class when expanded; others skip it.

CASSYSGSRETQYF,TGTGCCAGCAGTTACAGCGGGAGTAGGGAGACCCAGTACTTC,TRBV28,TRBD2,TRBJ2-5,many
CASSSRAYDYEQYF,TGTGCCAGCAGCTCCAGGGCCTACGACTACGAGCAGTACTTC,TRBV14,NA,TRBJ2-7,NA
CATRGRGGSEQFF,TGTGCCACCCGGGGGCGGGGGGGCTCTGAGCAGTTCTTC,TRBV6-4,TRBD2,TRBJ2-1,NA
CASSPPLYPDIPIGNEQFF,TGTGCCAGCAGTCCCCCCCTGTACCCCGACATCCCCATTGGCAATGAGCAGTTCTTC,TRBV27,NA,TRBJ2-1,NA
CASSASPHEQYF,TGTGCCAGCAGCGCTTCCCCCCACGAGCAGTACTTC,TRBV6-2/TRBV6-3,NA,TRBJ2-7,NA
CASSSIGLERYNEQFF,TGTGCCAGCAGTTCAATTGGACTAGAGCGGTACAATGAGCAGTTCTTC,TRBV12-3/TRBV12-4,TRBD2,TRBJ2-1,NA
CASSQDKGISGANVLTF,TGTGCCAGCAGCCAAGATAAGGGGATCTCTGGGGCCAACGTCCTGACTTTC,TRBV4-2,NA,TRBJ2-6,NA
CASSLTTGFSEQYF,TGTGCCAGCAGTTTAACCACAGGGTTTTCCGAGCAGTACTTC,TRBV27,NA,TRBJ2-7,NA
CASSLYGQQNTEAFF,TGTGCCAGCAGCTTGTATGGACAGCAGAACACTGAAGCTTTCTTT,TRBV5-5,NA,TRBJ1-1,many
CASSPAQGPGETQYF,TGTGCCAGCAGCCCTGCTCAGGGGCCCGGGGAGACCCAGTACTTC,TRBV7-9,NA,TRBJ2-5,few
CASLLFRGPNTGELFF,TGTGCCAGCTTGCTTTTCAGGGGCCCGAACACCGGGGAGCTGTTTTTT,TRBV7-8,NA,TRBJ2-2,few
CAFSDGRETQYF,TGTGCCTTCAGTGATGGGAGAGAGACCCAGTACTTC,TRBV10-3,NA,TRBJ2-5,NA
CASGGGRAYEQYF,TGTGCCAGTGGCGGTGGCAGGGCCTACGAGCAGTACTTC,TRBV2,NA,TRBJ2-7,NA
CASSLARDRACYF,TGTGCCAGCAGCTTAGCTAGGGACAGGGCCTGTTACTTC,TRBV7-9,TRBD1,TRBJ2-7,many
CAWKDSPADTEAFF,TGTGCCTGGAAAGACTCCCCAGCGGACACTGAAGCTTTCTTT,TRBV30,NA,TRBJ1-1,NA
CASSLPASEQYF,TGTGCCAGCAGCTTACCGGCGTCCGAGCAGTACTTC,TRBV7-9,NA,TRBJ2-7,few
CASSLLPSGVNNEQFF,TGTGCCAGCAGTTTACTGCCTAGCGGGGTCAACAATGAGCAGTTCTTC,TRBV12-3/TRBV12-4,TRBD2,TRBJ2-1,NA
CASSARQGLNEKLFF,TGCGCCAGCAGCGCGCGACAGGGACTTAATGAAAAACTGTTTTTT,TRBV5-1,TRBD1,TRBJ1-4,many
CSVERRYNQPQHF,TGCAGCGTTGAAAGGCGATACAATCAGCCCCAGCATTTT,TRBV29-1,NA,TRBJ1-5,few
CATSREAGDYEQYF,TGTGCCACCAGCAGAGAGGCTGGAGACTACGAGCAGTACTTC,TRBV15,NA,TRBJ2-7,many
CASSLVGTSNQPQHF,TGTGCCAGCAGCTTAGTGGGGACTAGCAATCAGCCCCAGCATTTT,TRBV7-2,NA,TRBJ1-5,many
CASSLFWGF,TGTGCCAGCAGCTTATTCTGGGGATTT,TRBV7-6,NA,TRBJ2-3,few
CAISGGGGTDTQYF,TGTGCCATCAGTGGAGGGGGCGGCACAGATACGCAGTATTTT,TRBV10-3,TRBD1,TRBJ2-3,many
CSARGRVYNEQFF,TGCAGTGCTAGAGGCAGGGTCTACAATGAGCAGTTCTTC,TRBV20-1,NA,TRBJ2-1,many
CASSSGQAQETQYF,TGTGCCAGCAGCTCGGGACAGGCCCAAGAGACCCAGTACTTC,TRBV7-9,TRBD1,TRBJ2-5,few
CASSRTGFSNEQFF,TGTGCCAGTAGCAGGACAGGGTTCAGCAATGAGCAGTTCTTC,TRBV19,TRBD1,TRBJ2-1,few
CAWSVAEKETQYF,TGTGCCTGGAGTGTTGCGGAAAAAGAGACCCAGTACTTC,TRBV30,NA,TRBJ2-5,NA
CASSRDLGATYNEQFF,TGCGCCAGCAGCCGGGATCTTGGAGCGACCTACAATGAGCAGTTCTTC,TRBV5-1,NA,TRBJ2-1,many
CASTLDRGFDQPQHF,TGTGCCAGCACCTTGGACAGGGGTTTTGATCAGCCCCAGCATTTT,TRBV6-1,TRBD1,TRBJ1-5,few
CASSLGFSNTEAFF,TGCGCCAGCAGCTTGGGTTTTTCGAACACTGAAGCTTTCTTT,TRBV5-1,NA,TRBJ1-1,few
CASSLALLKDRNEQFF,TGTGCCAGCAGCTTAGCACTCCTCAAAGACCGTAATGAGCAGTTCTTC,TRBV11-3,NA,TRBJ2-1,NA
CASSLVGQYPSF,TGTGCCAGCAGCTTAGTGGGGCAGTACCCTTCCTTC,TRBV7-2,NA,TRBJ2-1,few
CASSLWASGNNEQFF,TGCGCCAGCAGCTTATGGGCTAGCGGGAACAATGAGCAGTTCTTC,TRBV5-1,TRBD2,TRBJ2-1,few
CSAPVGTGYTF,TGCAGCGCCCCGGTTGGGACTGGCTACACCTTC,TRBV20-1,NA,TRBJ1-2,many
CASSLRLAGFNEQFF,TGTGCCAGCAGTCTTAGACTAGCGGGATTCAATGAGCAGTTCTTC,TRBV12-3/TRBV12-4,TRBD2,TRBJ2-1,NA
CASSFRNGTYNEQFF,TGTGCCAGCAGCTTCCGTAACGGGACCTACAATGAGCAGTTCTTC,TRBV7-9,NA,TRBJ2-1,few
CASSLGASGRLLNEQFF,TGTGCCAGCAGTTTAGGGGCTAGCGGGAGGTTGTTGAATGAGCAGTTCTTC,TRBV12-3/TRBV12-4,TRBD2,TRBJ2-1,few
CASSPYGQGTDTQYF,TGCGCCAGCAGCCCCTACGGACAGGGCACAGATACGCAGTATTTT,TRBV4-1,TRBD1,TRBJ2-3,many
CASSPPETTYNEQFF,TGTGCCAGTAGTCCCCCGGAGACTACCTACAATGAGCAGTTCTTC,TRBV19,NA,TRBJ2-1,few
CASSLGSGISYEQYF,TGTGCCAGCAGCTTAGGTTCTGGGATTTCCTACGAGCAGTACTTC,TRBV11-3,NA,TRBJ2-7,many
CSASGGGPGELFF,TGCAGTGCTAGTGGTGGGGGGCCCGGGGAGCTGTTTTTT,TRBV20-1,NA,TRBJ2-2,few
CSGRGNEQFF,TGCAGTGGAAGAGGCAATGAGCAGTTCTTC,TRBV20-1,NA,TRBJ2-1,NA
CASSEGVRSYFF,TGTGCCAGCAGTGAAGGTGTCCGATCCTATTTCTTT,TRBV6-1,NA,TRBJ1-1,few
CASSRETEAFF,TGTGCCAGCAGCCGAGAAACTGAAGCTTTCTTT,TRBV3-1,NA,TRBJ1-1,many
CATSRDWTGADYEQYF,TGTGCCACCAGCAGAGATTGGACAGGGGCAGACTACGAGCAGTACTTC,TRBV15,TRBD1,TRBJ2-7,NA